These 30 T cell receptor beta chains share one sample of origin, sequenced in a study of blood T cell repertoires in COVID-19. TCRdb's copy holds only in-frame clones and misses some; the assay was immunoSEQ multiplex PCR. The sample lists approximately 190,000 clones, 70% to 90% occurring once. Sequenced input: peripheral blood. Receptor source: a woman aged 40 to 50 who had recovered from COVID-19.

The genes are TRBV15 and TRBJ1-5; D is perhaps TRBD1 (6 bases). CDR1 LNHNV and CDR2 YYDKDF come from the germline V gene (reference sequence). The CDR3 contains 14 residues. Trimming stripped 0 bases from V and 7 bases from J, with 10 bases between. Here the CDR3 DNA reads TGTGCCACCAGCAGAGATAAGGGGGGGCAGCCCCAGCATTTT. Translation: CATSRDKGGQPQHF.

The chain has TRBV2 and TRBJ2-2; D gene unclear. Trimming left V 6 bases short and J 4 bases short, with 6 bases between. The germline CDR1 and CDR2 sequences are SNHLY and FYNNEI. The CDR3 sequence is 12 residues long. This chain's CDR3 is CASSVFTGELFF. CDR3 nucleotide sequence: TGTGCCAGCAGCGTCTTCACCGGGGAGCTGTTTTTT.

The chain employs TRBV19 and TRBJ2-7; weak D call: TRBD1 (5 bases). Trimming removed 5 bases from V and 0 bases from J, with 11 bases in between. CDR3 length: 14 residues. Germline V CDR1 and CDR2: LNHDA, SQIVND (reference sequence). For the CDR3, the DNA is TGTGCCAGTAGTGGTAGGACACCCTCCTACGAGCAGTACTTC. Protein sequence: CASSGRTPSYEQYF. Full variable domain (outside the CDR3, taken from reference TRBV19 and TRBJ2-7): DGGITQSPKYLFRKEGQNVTLSCEQNLNHDAMYWYRQDPGQGLRLIYYSQIVNDFQKGDIAEGYSVSREKKESFPLTVTSAQKNPTAFYLCASSGRTPSYEQYFGPGTRLTVT.

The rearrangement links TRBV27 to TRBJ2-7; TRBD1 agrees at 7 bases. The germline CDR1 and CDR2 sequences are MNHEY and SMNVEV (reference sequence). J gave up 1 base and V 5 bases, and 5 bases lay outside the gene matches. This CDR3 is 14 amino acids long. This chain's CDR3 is CASSPGQRSYEQYF. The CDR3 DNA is TGTGCCAGCAGTCCGGGACAGAGATCCTACGAGCAGTACTTC.

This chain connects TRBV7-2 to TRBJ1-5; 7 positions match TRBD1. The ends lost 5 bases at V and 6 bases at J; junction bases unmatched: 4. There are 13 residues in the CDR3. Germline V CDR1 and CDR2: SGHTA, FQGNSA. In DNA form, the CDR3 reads TGTGCCAGCAGCCAGGGGGTACTTCAGCCCCAGCATTTT. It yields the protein CASSQGVLQPQHF.

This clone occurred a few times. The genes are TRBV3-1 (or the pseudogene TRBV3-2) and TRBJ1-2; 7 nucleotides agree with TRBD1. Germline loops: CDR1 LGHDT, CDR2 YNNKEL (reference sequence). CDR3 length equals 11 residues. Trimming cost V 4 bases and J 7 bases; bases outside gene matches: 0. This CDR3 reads CASSRQGGYTF. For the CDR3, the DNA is TGTGCCAGCAGCCGACAGGGTGGCTACACCTTC.

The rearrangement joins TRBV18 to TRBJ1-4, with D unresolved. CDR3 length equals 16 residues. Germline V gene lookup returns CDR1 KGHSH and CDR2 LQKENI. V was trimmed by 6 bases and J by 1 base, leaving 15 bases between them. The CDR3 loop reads CASSLLSEGTNEKLFF. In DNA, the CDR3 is TGTGCCAGCTCCCTTCTCTCGGAGGGAACTAATGAAAAACTGTTTTTT.

The CDR3, as DNA: TGTGCCAGCATCTACGCTACCGCGAACACCGGGGAGCTGTTTTTT. This translates into CASIYATANTGELFF. This chain links TRBV7-8 with TRBJ2-2, with D hard to call. The CDR3 length is 15 residues. Between the trimmed V and J ends, which lost 7 bases and 0 bases, there was a span of 12 bases. The V gene's germline CDR1 is SGHVS and CDR2 FQNEAQ.

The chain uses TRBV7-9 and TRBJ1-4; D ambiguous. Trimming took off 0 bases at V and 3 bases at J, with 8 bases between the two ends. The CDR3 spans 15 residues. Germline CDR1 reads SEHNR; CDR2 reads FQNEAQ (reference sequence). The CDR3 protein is CASSLAAFSNEKLFF. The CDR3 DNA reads TGTGCCAGCAGCTTAGCGGCTTTCTCTAATGAAAAACTGTTTTTT.

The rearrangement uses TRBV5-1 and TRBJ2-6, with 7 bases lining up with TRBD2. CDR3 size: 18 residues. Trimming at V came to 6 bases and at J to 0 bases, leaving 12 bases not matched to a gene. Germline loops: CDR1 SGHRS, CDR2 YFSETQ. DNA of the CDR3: TGCGCCAGCAATGAGAAGGCGGCGGGAGTCTCTGGGGCCAACGTCCTGACTTTC. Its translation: CASNEKAAGVSGANVLTF.

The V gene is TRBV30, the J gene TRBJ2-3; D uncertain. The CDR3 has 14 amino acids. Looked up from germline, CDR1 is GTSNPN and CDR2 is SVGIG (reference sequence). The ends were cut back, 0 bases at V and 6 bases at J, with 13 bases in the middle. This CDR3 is CAWSVTGGLDTQYF. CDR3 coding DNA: TGTGCCTGGAGTGTCACGGGTGGTTTGGATACGCAGTATTTT.

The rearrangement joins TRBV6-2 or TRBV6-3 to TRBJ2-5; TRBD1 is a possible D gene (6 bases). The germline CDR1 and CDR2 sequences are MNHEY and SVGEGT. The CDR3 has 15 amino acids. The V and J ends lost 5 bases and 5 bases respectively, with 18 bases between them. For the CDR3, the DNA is TGTGCCAGCAGTGGATTAAGAGGGGGTACGGAGACCCAGTACTTC. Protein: CASSGLRGGTETQYF.

The CDR3 DNA sequence: TGTGCCAGCAGCCAAGGGGTAGGGGTGAACACTGAAGCTTTCTTT. Its protein product is CASSQGVGVNTEAFF. V is TRBV3-1 (or the pseudogene TRBV3-2) and J is TRBJ1-1, with D tentatively TRBD1 (5 bases). Trimming took 1 base from V and 0 from J, leaving 9 bases between them. CDR1 and CDR2 (germline): LGHDT, YNNKEL (reference sequence). The CDR3 is 15 residues long.

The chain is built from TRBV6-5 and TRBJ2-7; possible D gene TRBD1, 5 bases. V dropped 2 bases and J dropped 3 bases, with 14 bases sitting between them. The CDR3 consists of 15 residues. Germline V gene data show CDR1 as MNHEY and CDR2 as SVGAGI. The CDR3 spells CASSYVQGQGYEQYF. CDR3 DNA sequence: TGTGCCAGCAGTTACGTTCAGGGTCAAGGCTACGAGCAGTACTTC.

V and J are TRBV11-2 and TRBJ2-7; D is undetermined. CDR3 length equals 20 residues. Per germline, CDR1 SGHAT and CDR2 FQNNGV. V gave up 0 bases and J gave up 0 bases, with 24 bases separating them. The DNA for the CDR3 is TGTGCCAGCAGCTTAGATCTTTCCCTAAAGCTGCGCGGCCGCTCCTACGAGCAGTACTTC. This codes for CASSLDLSLKLRGRSYEQYF.

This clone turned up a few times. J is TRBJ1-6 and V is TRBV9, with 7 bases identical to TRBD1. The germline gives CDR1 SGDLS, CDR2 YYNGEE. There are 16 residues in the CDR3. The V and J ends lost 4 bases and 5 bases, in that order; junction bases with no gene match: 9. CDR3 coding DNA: TGTGCCAGCAGCCCGGATCCGGGACAGAATAATTCACCCCTCCACTTT. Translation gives CASSPDPGQNNSPLHF.

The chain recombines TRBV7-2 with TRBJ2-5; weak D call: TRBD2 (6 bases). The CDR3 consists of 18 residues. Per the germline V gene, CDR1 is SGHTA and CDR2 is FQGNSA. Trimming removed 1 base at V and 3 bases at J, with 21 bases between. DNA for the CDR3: TGTGCCAGCAGCTTAGTTTTCGGCGGGACGGGGCCTAAAGAGACCCAGTACTTC. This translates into CASSLVFGGTGPKETQYF.

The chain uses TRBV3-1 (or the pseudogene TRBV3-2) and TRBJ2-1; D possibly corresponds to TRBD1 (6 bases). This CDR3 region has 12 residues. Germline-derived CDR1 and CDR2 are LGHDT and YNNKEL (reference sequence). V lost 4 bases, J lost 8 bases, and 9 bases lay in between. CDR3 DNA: TGTGCCAGCAGCCCGACAGGCCATGAGCAGTTCTTC. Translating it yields CASSPTGHEQFF.

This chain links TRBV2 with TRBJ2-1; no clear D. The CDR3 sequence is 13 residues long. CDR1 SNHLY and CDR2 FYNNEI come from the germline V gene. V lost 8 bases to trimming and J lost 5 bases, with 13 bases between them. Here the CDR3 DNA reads TGTGCCAGCCGCGGCGGAAGCCACAATGAGCAGTTCTTC. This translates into CASRGGSHNEQFF.

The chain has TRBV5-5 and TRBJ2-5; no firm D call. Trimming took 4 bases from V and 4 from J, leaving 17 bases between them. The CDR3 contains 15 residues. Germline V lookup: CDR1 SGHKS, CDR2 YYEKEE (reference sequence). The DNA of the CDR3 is TGTGCCAGCAGCCCCCAGCGTGAGAGGCTAGAGACCCAGTACTTC. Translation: CASSPQRERLETQYF.

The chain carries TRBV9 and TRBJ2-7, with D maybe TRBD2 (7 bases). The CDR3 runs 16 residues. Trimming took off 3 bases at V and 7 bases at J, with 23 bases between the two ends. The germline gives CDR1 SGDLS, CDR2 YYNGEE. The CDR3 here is CASSAGGGAITLEQYF. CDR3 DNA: TGTGCCAGCAGCGCAGGTGGGGGGGCGATCACCTTGGAGCAGTACTTC.

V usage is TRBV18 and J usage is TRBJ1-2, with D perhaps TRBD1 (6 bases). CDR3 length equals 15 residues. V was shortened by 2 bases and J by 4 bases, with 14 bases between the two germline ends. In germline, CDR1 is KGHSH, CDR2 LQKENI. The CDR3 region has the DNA TGTGCCAGCTCACCAAGGACAGCTAATATCTATGGCTACACCTTC. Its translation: CASSPRTANIYGYTF.

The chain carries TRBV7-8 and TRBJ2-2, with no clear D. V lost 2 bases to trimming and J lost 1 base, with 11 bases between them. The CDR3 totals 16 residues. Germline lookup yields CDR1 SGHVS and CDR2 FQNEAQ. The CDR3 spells CASSLFVRMNTGELFF. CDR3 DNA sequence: TGTGCCAGCAGCTTATTCGTGAGGATGAACACCGGGGAGCTGTTTTTT.

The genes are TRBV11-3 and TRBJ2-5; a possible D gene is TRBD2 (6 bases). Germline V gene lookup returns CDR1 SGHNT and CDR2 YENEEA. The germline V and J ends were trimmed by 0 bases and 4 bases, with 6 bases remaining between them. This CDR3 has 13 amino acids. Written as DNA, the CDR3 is TGTGCCAGCAGCTTAGACGGGGGAGAGACCCAGTACTTC. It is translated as CASSLDGGETQYF.

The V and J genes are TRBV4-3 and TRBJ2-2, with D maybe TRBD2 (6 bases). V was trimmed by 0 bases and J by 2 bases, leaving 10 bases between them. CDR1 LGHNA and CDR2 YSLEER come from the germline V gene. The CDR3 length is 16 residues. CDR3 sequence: CASSQEGRLNTGELFF. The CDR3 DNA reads TGCGCCAGCAGCCAAGAAGGGAGGCTAAACACCGGGGAGCTGTTTTTT.

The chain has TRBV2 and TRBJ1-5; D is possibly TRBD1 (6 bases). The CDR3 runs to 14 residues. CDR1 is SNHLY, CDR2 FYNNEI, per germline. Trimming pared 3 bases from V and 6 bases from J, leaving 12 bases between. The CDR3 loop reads CASSERGGTQPQHF. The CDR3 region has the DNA TGTGCCAGCAGTGAGAGGGGGGGCACTCAGCCCCAGCATTTT.

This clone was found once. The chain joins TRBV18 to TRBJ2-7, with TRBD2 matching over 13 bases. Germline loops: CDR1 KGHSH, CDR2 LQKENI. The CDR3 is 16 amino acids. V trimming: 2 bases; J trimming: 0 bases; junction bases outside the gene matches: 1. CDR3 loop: CASSPTSGGGSYEQYF. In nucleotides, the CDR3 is TGTGCCAGCTCACCAACTAGCGGGGGGGGCTCCTACGAGCAGTACTTC.

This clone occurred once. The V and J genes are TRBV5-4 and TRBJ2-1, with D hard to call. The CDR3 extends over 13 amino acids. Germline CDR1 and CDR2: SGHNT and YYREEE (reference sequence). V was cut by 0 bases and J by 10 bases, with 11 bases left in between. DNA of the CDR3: TGTGCCAGCAGCTTGGACTCCCTCGGGGAGCAGTTCTTC. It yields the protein CASSLDSLGEQFF.

CDR3 coding DNA: TGTGCCAGCAGTGAGTACTTCATCGGGGAGCTGTTTTTT. Protein sequence: CASSEYFIGELFF. The chain has TRBV2 and TRBJ2-2; D uncertain. The CDR3 extends over 13 amino acids. Germline V gene lookup returns CDR1 SNHLY and CDR2 FYNNEI. V lost 3 bases and J lost 7, with 9 bases in between.

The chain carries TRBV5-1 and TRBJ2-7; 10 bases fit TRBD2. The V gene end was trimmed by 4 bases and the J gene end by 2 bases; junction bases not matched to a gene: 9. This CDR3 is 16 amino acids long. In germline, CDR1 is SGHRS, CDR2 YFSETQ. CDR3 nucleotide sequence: TGCGCCAGCAGCGTAGGGCCGGGACTAGCGACCTACGAGCAGTACTTC. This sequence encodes CASSVGPGLATYEQYF.